The T cell receptor (beta chain) described here comes from a study of early T cells in non-severe SARS-CoV-2 infection. Attached unique molecular identifiers marked individual cDNA molecules. TCRdb re-called the 5' RACE reads through MiXCR, storing one row per CDR3 protein. Among approximately 71,000 distinct CDR3 sequences, roughly an eighth were seen once, and the ten largest hold less than 3.5%. This clonotype has at least ten counts. CDR3 length equals 13 residues. In germline, CDR1 is SNHLY, CDR2 FYNNEI. V lost 6 bases, J lost 5 bases, and 6 bases stayed unmatched. The receptor was isolated from an adult who was a healthcare worker with PCR-confirmed SARS-CoV-2 infection or an uninfected control (not recorded which). The specimen was whole blood, collected at baseline. The chain links TRBV2 to TRBJ1-1, with TRBD1 identical over 7 bases. CDR3 nucleotides: TGTGCCAGCAGCTACAGGGGTCGGACTGAAGCTTTCTTT. Translated: CASSYRGRTEAFF.